The 27 T cell receptor beta chains below were found in one sample sequenced in a study of control samples from healthy donors and cancer patients. Clones were read by immunoSEQ multiplex PCR, and TCRdb kept only the in-frame ones, dropping some. Of 17,000 or so clones listed, less than 90% were seen once; the top ten hold about 33%. Sequences were obtained from PBMCs. These receptors were taken from a man in his fifties or sixties with head and neck cancer.

The chain carries TRBV27 and TRBJ2-6; TRBD1 or TRBD2 may be the D gene (5 bases each). CDR1 is MNHEY, CDR2 SMNVEV, per germline (reference sequence). This CDR3 is 14 amino acids long. Trimming stripped 4 bases from V and 12 bases from J, with 16 bases between. The CDR3 DNA reads as TGTGCCAGCAGTTACCACGGGGCAGGATCCGTCCTGACTTTC. Its translation: CASSYHGAGSVLTF.

The CDR3 sequence: CASSYQKNTEAFF. CDR3 DNA: TGTGCCAGTAGTTATCAGAAGAACACTGAAGCTTTCTTT. This chain connects TRBV19 to TRBJ1-1, with no clear D. Trimming shortened V by 5 bases and J by 1 base, and 8 bases separated the two germline ends. This CDR3 comprises 13 residues. CDR1 and CDR2 from the germline V gene are LNHDA and SQIVND (reference sequence).

This clone is a singleton in its sample. The chain employs TRBV7-9 and TRBJ1-4; D unclear. The CDR3 consists of 13 residues. Trimming shortened V by 5 bases and J by 8 bases, and 12 bases separated the two germline ends. CDR1 is SEHNR, CDR2 FQNEAQ, per germline (reference sequence). The CDR3 here is CASSERVGEKLFF. CDR3 bases: TGTGCCAGCAGCGAACGGGTGGGGGAAAAACTGTTTTTT.

This clone appeared a single time. The chain couples TRBV6-1 to TRBJ2-3; TRBD1 aligns across 9 bases. This CDR3 has 17 residues. Losses at the gene ends were 2 bases for V and 2 bases for J; bases not matched to a gene: 8. Germline CDR1 reads MNHNS; CDR2 reads SASEGT. CDR3 protein: CASSEIAGTGYTDTQYF. The CDR3 DNA reads TGTGCCAGCAGTGAAATCGCCGGGACAGGGTACACAGATACGCAGTATTTT.

The chain is built from TRBV9 and TRBJ2-7; 7 nucleotides align to TRBD2. Trimming removed 3 bases from V and 2 bases from J; junction bases left unmatched: 11. Germline loops: CDR1 SGDLS, CDR2 YYNGEE. This CDR3 spans 16 amino acids. The DNA for the CDR3 is TGTGCCAGCAGCGGAGGAGGGAGGGCGGGAGCCTACGAGCAGTACTTC. This gives the protein CASSGGGRAGAYEQYF.

CDR3 sequence (DNA): TGCGCCAGCAGCTTGGAGGGGTGGGCTGAAGCTTTCTTT. It specifies CASSLEGWAEAFF. The chain carries TRBV5-1 and TRBJ1-1; tentatively, D is TRBD1 (5 bases). Germline V gene data show CDR1 as SGHRS and CDR2 as YFSETQ. This CDR3 spans 13 amino acids. Trimming stripped 0 bases from V and 6 bases from J, with 9 bases between.

The rearrangement links TRBV7-2 to TRBJ2-5, with D possibly TRBD2 on 6 matching bases. The germline V gene has CDR1 SGHTA and CDR2 FQGNSA. V lost 4 bases and J lost 2, with 14 bases in between. This CDR3 spans 15 amino acids. In DNA, the CDR3 is TGTGCCAGCAGCTCCCATGGGGCGGGGCAAGAGACCCAGTACTTC. Protein: CASSSHGAGQETQYF.

The sample holds a few counts of this clone. The CDR3 DNA sequence: TGTGCCAGTAGAGGACTAGCGGTAGAGACCCAGTACTTC. Translation gives CASRGLAVETQYF. The chain joins TRBV19 to TRBJ2-5; 10 nucleotides line up with TRBD2. This CDR3 region has 13 residues. Looked up from germline, CDR1 is LNHDA and CDR2 is SQIVND (reference sequence). With 6 bases clipped from V and 4 bases from J, the junction kept 2 bases outside the gene matches.

CDR3 nucleotide sequence: TGTGCCAGCAGCTCGCCCCGGACAGGGGGCGGGTCTCACCACTTT. It is translated as CASSSPRTGGGSHHF. The chain employs TRBV7-2 and TRBJ1-6; 11 bases align to TRBD1. The CDR3 sequence is 15 residues long. Germline V lookup: CDR1 SGHTA, CDR2 FQGNSA. The J segment lost 18 bases and the V segment lost 4 bases, leaving 14 bases of the junction unmatched.

The chain links TRBV5-5 to TRBJ1-6; D perhaps matches TRBD1 (5 bases). The V end lost 3 bases, the J end lost 8 bases, and 15 bases lay between the germline ends. CDR3 size: 15 residues. Germline loops: CDR1 SGHKS, CDR2 YYEKEE (reference sequence). The CDR3 reads CASSWREQGHSPLHF. The CDR3 nucleotides read TGTGCCAGCAGCTGGAGGGAGCAGGGACATTCACCCCTCCACTTT.

The chain is built from TRBV6-5 and TRBJ2-7; D is ambiguous. This CDR3 is built from 12 residues. V was shortened by 6 bases and J by 4 bases, with 10 bases between the two germline ends. Germline CDR1 reads MNHEY; CDR2 reads SVGAGI. CDR3 amino acids: CASRRKGYEQYF. The CDR3 coding sequence is TGTGCCAGCAGGAGAAAGGGTTACGAGCAGTACTTC.

The chain combines TRBV4-1 with TRBJ1-2, with D unresolved. Trimming removed 2 bases at V and 4 bases at J, with 14 bases between. The CDR3 totals 15 residues. Germline CDR1 reads MGHRA; CDR2 reads YSYEKL. CDR3 residues: CASSQTVSGSYGYTF. CDR3 DNA: TGCGCCAGCAGCCAAACGGTATCGGGGAGCTATGGCTACACCTTC.

The chain uses TRBV19 and TRBJ1-1; D might be TRBD1 (6 bases). The length of the CDR3 is 15 residues. Per germline, CDR1 LNHDA and CDR2 SQIVND (reference sequence). V was cut by 5 bases and J by 1 base, with 14 bases left in between. For the CDR3, the DNA is TGTGCCAGTAGTGAACAGGGACGACGGAACACTGAAGCTTTCTTT. Its translation: CASSEQGRRNTEAFF.

Note on this clone: An end of the junction does not agree with germline; a read error may underlie this. The chain combines TRBV19 with TRBJ1-5, with 9 positions matching TRBD1. The CDR3 is 16 residues long. In germline, CDR1 is LNHDA, CDR2 SQIVND (reference sequence). CDR3 in amino acids: CASRIGDRDPGQPQHF. CDR3 nucleotides: TGTGCCAGTAGAATAGGGGACAGGGACCCGGGTCAGCCCCAGCATTTT.

The rearrangement uses TRBV11-3 and TRBJ2-7; TRBD1 might be the D (5 bases). Trimming removed 1 base at V and 6 bases at J, with 13 bases between. The CDR3 is 14 amino acids. CDR1 is SGHNT, CDR2 YENEEA, per germline. In DNA form, the CDR3 reads TGTGCCAGCAGCTTAGCGGGCAGGGTCTCCGAGCAGTACTTC. Protein sequence: CASSLAGRVSEQYF. Based on the CDR3 plus reference TRBV11-3 and TRBJ2-7, the full variable domain is EAGVVQSPRYKIIEKKQPVAFWCNPISGHNTLYWYLQNLGQGPELLIRYENEEAVDDSQLPKDRFSAERLKGVDSTLKIQPAELGDSAVYLCASSLAGRVSEQYFGPGTRLTVT.

The chain uses TRBV9 and TRBJ2-3; D is unresolved. Germline V gene data show CDR1 as SGDLS and CDR2 as YYNGEE. The CDR3 is 13 amino acids. V lost 0 bases, J lost 5 bases, and 7 bases lay in between. CDR3 bases: TGTGCCAGCAGCGTAGTCACCGTAGATACGCAGTATTTT. It translates to CASSVVTVDTQYF.

V gene TRBV9 combines with J gene TRBJ1-2, with TRBD1 identical over 8 bases. The CDR3 loop spans 14 amino acids. CDR1 and CDR2 (germline): SGDLS, YYNGEE. J gave up 3 bases and V 4 bases, and 5 bases lay outside the gene matches. The CDR3 loop is CASSPGQGDYGYTF. Written as DNA, the CDR3 is TGTGCCAGCAGCCCTGGACAGGGCGACTATGGCTACACCTTC.

V is TRBV11-3 and J is TRBJ2-1; 7 bases map to TRBD1. The V and J ends lost 1 base and 6 bases, in that order; junction bases with no gene match: 6. CDR3 length: 15 residues. Germline V CDR1 and CDR2: SGHNT, YENEEA. CDR3 sequence: CASSLVGGIVNEQFF. The CDR3, as DNA: TGTGCCAGCAGCTTAGTAGGGGGCATTGTCAATGAGCAGTTCTTC. The complete variable domain, with remaining parts taken from reference TRBV11-3 and TRBJ2-1, reads EAGVVQSPRYKIIEKKQPVAFWCNPISGHNTLYWYLQNLGQGPELLIRYENEEAVDDSQLPKDRFSAERLKGVDSTLKIQPAELGDSAVYLCASSLVGGIVNEQFFGPGTRLTVL.

The CDR3 DNA follows: TGTGCCAGCAGTTTATTTAGCGGGCGCCGTACCGGGGAGGTCCCCGGGGAGCTGTTTTTT. Translated, it gives CASSLFSGRRTGEVPGELFF. J is TRBJ2-2 and V is TRBV27, with TRBD2 matching over 7 bases. The CDR3 runs 20 residues. Germline trimming cut 1 base from V and 6 bases from J; bases unmatched to any gene: 20. Germline V gene lookup returns CDR1 MNHEY and CDR2 SMNVEV (reference sequence).

This rearrangement joins TRBV29-1 to TRBJ2-1, with D possibly called TRBD1 or TRBD2 (6 bases each). CDR1 and CDR2 (germline): SQVTM, ANQGSEA. The CDR3 spans 16 residues. V lost 6 bases and J 4 bases, leaving 22 bases between the germline ends. The CDR3 nucleotides are TGCAGCGTGGGCTTGGGCAGGGGTCGGGGGTACAATGAGCAGTTCTTC. Protein: CSVGLGRGRGYNEQFF.

The chain uses TRBV6-5 and TRBJ1-4; a possible D gene is TRBD1 (5 bases). Trimming took 0 bases from V and 7 from J, leaving 12 bases between them. CDR1 MNHEY and CDR2 SVGAGI come from the germline V gene. The CDR3 contains 15 residues. The CDR3 nucleotides are TGTGCCAGCAGTTACTCCGGGGGTCTTGGTGAAAAACTGTTTTTT. Amino acid sequence: CASSYSGGLGEKLFF.

This clone has a single count. This chain joins TRBV19 and TRBJ1-4, with 9 nucleotides matching TRBD1. Per germline, CDR1 LNHDA and CDR2 SQIVND (reference sequence). The CDR3 is 15 residues long. V was pared by 9 bases and J by 8 bases, with 13 bases of the junction left unmatched. The DNA of the CDR3 is TGTGCCAGCCGTGACAGGGGGAGATTAGCCGAAAAACTGTTTTTT. It is translated as CASRDRGRLAEKLFF.

The count of this clone is one. V and J are TRBV5-1 and TRBJ2-3, with 13 bases matching TRBD2. The germline V gene encodes CDR1 SGHRS and CDR2 YFSETQ. Unmatched junction bases numbered 3, after V lost 1 base and J lost 4 bases. The CDR3 has 16 amino acids. Here the CDR3 reads CASSLLTSGGADTQYF. CDR3 DNA: TGCGCCAGCAGCTTGTTAACTAGCGGGGGGGCAGATACGCAGTATTTT. The full variable domain, rest sourced from reference TRBV5-1 and TRBJ2-3, is KAGVTQTPRYLIKTRGQQVTLSCSPISGHRSVSWYQQTPGQGLQFLFEYFSETQRNKGNFPGRFSGRQFSNSRSEMNVSTLELGDSALYLCASSLLTSGGADTQYFGPGTRLTVL.

The chain links TRBV5-6 to TRBJ2-5, with TRBD2 matching over 7 bases. Germline V gene data show CDR1 as SGHDT and CDR2 as YYEEEE. V shed 7 bases, J shed 7 bases, and the junction held 7 bases outside the gene matches. CDR3 length: 12 residues. CDR3 DNA: TGTGCCAGCTCGAAGGGAGGGTTGACCCAGTACTTC. This sequence encodes CASSKGGLTQYF. The variable domain in full, completed from reference TRBV5-6 and TRBJ2-5, reads DAGVTQSPTHLIKTRGQQVTLRCSPKSGHDTVSWYQQALGQGPQFIFQYYEEEERQRGNFPDRFSGHQFPNYSSELNVNALLLGDSALYLCASSKGGLTQYFGPGTRLLVL.

The rearrangement links TRBV20-1 to TRBJ1-1; D gene ambiguous. V dropped 2 bases and J dropped 11 bases, with 12 bases sitting between them. CDR1 is DFQATT, CDR2 SNEGSKA, per germline (reference sequence). The CDR3 is made up of 11 amino acids. The chain's CDR3 is CSARLRQGAFF. For the CDR3, the DNA is TGCAGTGCTAGACTACGGCAAGGGGCTTTCTTT.

V gene TRBV6-5 combines with J gene TRBJ1-5; D is ambiguous. This CDR3 has 13 amino acids. CDR1 is MNHEY, CDR2 SVGAGI, per germline. V was clipped by 0 bases and J by 5 bases, with 5 bases between them. DNA of the CDR3: TGTGCCAGCAGTTACTCCTTCTATCAGCCCCAGCATTTT. Residues: CASSYSFYQPQHF.

This chain links TRBV7-9 with TRBJ2-7, with 9 bases identical to TRBD2. Germline values: CDR1 SEHNR, CDR2 FQNEAQ (reference sequence). The length of the CDR3 is 14 residues. Trimming at V came to 4 bases and at J to 8 bases, leaving 9 bases not matched to a gene. CDR3 in amino acids: CASSSAGGLQQQYF. CDR3 bases: TGTGCCAGCAGCTCCGCGGGGGGGTTACAGCAGCAGTACTTC.